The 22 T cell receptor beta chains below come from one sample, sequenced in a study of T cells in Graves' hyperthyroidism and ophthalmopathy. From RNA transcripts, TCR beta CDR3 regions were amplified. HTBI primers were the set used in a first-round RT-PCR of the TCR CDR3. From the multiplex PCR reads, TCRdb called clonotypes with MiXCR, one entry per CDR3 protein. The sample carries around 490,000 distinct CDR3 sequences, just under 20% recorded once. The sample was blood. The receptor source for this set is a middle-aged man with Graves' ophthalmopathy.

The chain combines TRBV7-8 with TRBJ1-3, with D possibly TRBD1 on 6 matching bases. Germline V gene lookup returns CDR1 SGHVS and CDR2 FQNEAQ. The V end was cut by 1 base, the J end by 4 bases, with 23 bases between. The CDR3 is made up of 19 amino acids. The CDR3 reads CASSLEGSGLGGRGNTIYF. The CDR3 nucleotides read TGTGCCAGCAGCTTAGAAGGCTCGGGCCTCGGGGGCAGAGGAAACACCATATATTTT.

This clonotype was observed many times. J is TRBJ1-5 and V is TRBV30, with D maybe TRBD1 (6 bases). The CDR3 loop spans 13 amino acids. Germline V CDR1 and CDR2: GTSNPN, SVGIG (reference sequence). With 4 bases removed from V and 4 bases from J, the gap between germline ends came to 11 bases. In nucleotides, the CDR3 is TGTGCCTGGACCCACAGGGAGAATCAGCCCCAGCATTTT. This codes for CAWTHRENQPQHF.

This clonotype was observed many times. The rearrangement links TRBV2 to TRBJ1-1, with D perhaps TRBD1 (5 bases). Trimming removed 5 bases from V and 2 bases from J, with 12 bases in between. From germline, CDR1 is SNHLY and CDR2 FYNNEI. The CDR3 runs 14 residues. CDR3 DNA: TGTGCCAGCAGTAAAGGGACGGCCAACACTGAAGCTTTCTTT. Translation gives CASSKGTANTEAFF.

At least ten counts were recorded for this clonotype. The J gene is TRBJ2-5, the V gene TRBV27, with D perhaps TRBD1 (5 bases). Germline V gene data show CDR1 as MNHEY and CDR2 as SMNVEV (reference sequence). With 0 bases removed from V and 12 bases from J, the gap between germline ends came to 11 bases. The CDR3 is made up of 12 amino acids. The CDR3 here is CASSLSGRTEYF. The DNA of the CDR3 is TGTGCCAGCAGTTTATCGGGGCGAACGGAGTACTTC.

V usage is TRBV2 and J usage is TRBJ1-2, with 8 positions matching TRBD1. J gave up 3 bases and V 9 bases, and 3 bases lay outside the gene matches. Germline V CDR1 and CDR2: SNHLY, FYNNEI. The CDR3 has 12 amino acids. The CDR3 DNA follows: TGTGCCAGAATGACAGGGGACTATGGCTACACCTTC. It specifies CARMTGDYGYTF.

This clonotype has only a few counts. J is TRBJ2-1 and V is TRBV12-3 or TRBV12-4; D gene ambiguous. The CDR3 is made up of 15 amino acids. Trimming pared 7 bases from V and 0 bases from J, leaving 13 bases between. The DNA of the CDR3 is TGTGCCAGCAATCTACTCCGACTCTCCTACAATGAGCAGTTCTTC. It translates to CASNLLRLSYNEQFF.

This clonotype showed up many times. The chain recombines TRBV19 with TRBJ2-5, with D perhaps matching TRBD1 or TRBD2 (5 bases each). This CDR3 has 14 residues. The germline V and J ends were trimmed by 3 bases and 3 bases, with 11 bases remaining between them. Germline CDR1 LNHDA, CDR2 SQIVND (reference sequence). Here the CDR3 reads CASSMGRMEETQYF. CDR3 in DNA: TGTGCCAGTAGTATGGGACGGATGGAAGAGACCCAGTACTTC.

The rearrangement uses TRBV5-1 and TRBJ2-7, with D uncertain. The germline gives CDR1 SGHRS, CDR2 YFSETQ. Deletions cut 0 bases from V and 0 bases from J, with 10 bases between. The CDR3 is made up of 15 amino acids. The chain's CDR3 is CASSLAGYSSYEQYF. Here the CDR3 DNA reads TGCGCCAGCAGCTTGGCAGGTTACAGCTCCTACGAGCAGTACTTC.

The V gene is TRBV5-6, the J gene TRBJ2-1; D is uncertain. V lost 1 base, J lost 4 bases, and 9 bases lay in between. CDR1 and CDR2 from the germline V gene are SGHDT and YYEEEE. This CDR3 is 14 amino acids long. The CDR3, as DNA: TGTGCCAGCAGCTTGTTGGGCGGATACAATGAGCAGTTCTTC. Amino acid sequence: CASSLLGGYNEQFF.

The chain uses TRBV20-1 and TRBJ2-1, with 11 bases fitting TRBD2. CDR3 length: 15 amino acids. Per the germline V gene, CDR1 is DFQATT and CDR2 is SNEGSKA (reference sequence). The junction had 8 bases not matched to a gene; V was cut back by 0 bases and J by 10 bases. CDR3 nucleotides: TGCAGTGCTAGAGATAGCGGGAGGGCCCTCCGGGAGCAGTTCTTC. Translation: CSARDSGRALREQFF.

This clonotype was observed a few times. CDR3 DNA sequence: TGTGCCAGCAGCCAAGATTCGGGGACCCCGTCGGACTATGGCTACACCTTC. This encodes CASSQDSGTPSDYGYTF. The chain uses TRBV3-1 and TRBJ1-2; D may be TRBD1 (5 bases). Trimming removed 0 bases from V and 3 bases from J, with 17 bases in between. CDR1 is LGHDT, CDR2 YNNKEL, per germline (reference sequence). The CDR3 runs 17 residues.

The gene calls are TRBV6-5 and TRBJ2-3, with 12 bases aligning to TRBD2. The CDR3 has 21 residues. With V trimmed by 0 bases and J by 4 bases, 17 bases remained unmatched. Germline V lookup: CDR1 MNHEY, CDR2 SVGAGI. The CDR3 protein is CASSYSGLAGGQRRSSDTQYF. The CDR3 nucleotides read TGTGCCAGCAGTTACTCAGGCCTAGCGGGGGGGCAGCGCAGAAGTTCAGATACGCAGTATTTT.

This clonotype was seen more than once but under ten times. The CDR3 sequence: CASSPPGGDNEQFF. In nucleotides, the CDR3 is TGTGCCAGCAGCCCACCCGGGGGAGACAATGAGCAGTTCTTC. The chain couples TRBV5-4 to TRBJ2-1; tentative D call: TRBD2 (6 bases). Germline lookup yields CDR1 SGHNT and CDR2 YYREEE (reference sequence). V was pared by 4 bases and J by 5 bases, with 13 bases between. The CDR3 sequence is 14 residues long.

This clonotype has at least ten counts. This CDR3 is CASRAYNEQFF. CDR3 coding DNA: TGTGCCAGCCGGGCTTACAATGAGCAGTTCTTC. This sequence joins TRBV3-1 and TRBJ2-1; D remains unclear. Germline loops: CDR1 LGHDT, CDR2 YNNKEL (reference sequence). Trimming shortened V by 8 bases and J by 4 bases, and 6 bases separated the two germline ends. The CDR3 runs 11 residues.

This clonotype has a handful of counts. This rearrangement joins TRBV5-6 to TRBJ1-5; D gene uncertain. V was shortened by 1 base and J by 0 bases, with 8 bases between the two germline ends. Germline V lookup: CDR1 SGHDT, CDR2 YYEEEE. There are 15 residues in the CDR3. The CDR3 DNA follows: TGTGCCAGCAGCTTGTTTGATACTAGCAATCAGCCCCAGCATTTT. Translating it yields CASSLFDTSNQPQHF.

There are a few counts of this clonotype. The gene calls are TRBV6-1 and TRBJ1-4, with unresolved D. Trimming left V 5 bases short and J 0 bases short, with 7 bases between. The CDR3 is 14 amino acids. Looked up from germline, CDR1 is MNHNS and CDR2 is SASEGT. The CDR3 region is CASSLAATNEKLFF. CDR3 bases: TGTGCCAGCAGTTTGGCAGCAACTAATGAAAAACTGTTTTTT.

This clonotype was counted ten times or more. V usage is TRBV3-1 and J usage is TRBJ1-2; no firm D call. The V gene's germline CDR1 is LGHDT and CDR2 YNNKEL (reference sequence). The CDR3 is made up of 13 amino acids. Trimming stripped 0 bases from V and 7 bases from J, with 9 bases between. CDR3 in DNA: TGTGCCAGCAGCCAAGAGAGGCCGCTTGGCTACACCTTC. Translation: CASSQERPLGYTF.

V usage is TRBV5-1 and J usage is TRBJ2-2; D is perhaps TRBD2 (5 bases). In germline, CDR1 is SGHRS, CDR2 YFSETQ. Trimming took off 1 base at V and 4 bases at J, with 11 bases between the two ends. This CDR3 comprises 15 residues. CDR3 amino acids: CASSLRLGSTGELFF. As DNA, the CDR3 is TGCGCCAGCAGCTTGAGGTTAGGGAGCACCGGGGAGCTGTTTTTT. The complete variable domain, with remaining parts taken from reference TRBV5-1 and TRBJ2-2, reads KAGVTQTPRYLIKTRGQQVTLSCSPISGHRSVSWYQQTPGQGLQFLFEYFSETQRNKGNFPGRFSGRQFSNSRSEMNVSTLELGDSALYLCASSLRLGSTGELFFGEGSRLTVL.

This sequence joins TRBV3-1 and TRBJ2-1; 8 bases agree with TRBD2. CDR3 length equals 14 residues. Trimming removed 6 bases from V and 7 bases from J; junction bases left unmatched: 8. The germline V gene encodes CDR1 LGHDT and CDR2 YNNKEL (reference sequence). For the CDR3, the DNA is TGTGCCAGCAGTTCCCGGGGGGGCACGAATGAGCAGTTCTTC. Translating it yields CASSSRGGTNEQFF.

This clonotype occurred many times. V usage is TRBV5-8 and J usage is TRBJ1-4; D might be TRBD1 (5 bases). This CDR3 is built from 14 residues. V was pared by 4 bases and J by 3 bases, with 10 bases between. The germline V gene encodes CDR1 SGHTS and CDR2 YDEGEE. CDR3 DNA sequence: TGTGCCAGCAGCCCGTGGGGGGCTAATGAAAAACTGTTTTTT. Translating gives CASSPWGANEKLFF.

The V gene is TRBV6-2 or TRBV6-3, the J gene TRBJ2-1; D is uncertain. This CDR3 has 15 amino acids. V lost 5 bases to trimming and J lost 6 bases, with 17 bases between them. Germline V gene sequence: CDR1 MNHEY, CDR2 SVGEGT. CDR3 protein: CASSTQSSIPNEQFF. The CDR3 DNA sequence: TGTGCCAGCAGTACCCAGAGTAGCATTCCCAATGAGCAGTTCTTC.

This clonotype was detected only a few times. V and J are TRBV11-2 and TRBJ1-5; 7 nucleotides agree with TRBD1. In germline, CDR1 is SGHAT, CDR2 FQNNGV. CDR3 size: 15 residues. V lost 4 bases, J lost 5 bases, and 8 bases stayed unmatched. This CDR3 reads CASSSGTDPYQPQHF. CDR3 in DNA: TGTGCCAGCAGCTCCGGGACAGACCCATATCAGCCCCAGCATTTT. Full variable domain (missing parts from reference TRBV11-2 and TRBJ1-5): EAGVAQSPRYKIIEKRQSVAFWCNPISGHATLYWYQQILGQGPKLLIQFQNNGVVDDSQLPKDRFSAERLKGVDSTLKIQPAKLEDSAVYLCASSSGTDPYQPQHFGDGTRLSIL.